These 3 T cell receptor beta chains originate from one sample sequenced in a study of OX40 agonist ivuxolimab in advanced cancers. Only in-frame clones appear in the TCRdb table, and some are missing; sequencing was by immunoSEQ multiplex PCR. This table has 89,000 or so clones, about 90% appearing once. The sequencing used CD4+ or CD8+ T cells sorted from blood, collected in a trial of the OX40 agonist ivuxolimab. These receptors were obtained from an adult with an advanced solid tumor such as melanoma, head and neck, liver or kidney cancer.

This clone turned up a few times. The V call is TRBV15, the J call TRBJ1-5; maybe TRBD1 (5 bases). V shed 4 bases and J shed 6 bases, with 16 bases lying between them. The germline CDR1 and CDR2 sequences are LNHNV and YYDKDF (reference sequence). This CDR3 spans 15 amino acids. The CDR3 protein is CATSTGGEGPQPQHF. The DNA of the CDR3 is TGTGCCACCAGCACCGGTGGAGAGGGGCCTCAGCCCCAGCATTTT. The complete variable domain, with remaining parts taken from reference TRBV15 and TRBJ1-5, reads DAMVIQNPRYQVTQFGKPVTLSCSQTLNHNVMYWYQQKSSQAPKLLFHYYDKDFNNEADTPDNFQSRRPNTSFCFLDIRSPGLGDTAMYLCATSTGGEGPQPQHFGDGTRLSIL.

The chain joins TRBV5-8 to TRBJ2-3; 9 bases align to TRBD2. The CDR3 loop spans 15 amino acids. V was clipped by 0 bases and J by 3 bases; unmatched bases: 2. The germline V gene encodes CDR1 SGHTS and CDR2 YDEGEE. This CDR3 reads CASSLGLAGTDTQYF. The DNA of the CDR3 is TGTGCCAGCAGCTTGGGTCTAGCGGGGACAGATACGCAGTATTTT.

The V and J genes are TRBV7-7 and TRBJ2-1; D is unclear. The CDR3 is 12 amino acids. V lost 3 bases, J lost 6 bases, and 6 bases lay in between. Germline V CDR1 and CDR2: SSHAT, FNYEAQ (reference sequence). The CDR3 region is CASSFVSNEQFF. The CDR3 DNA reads TGTGCCAGCAGCTTCGTTTCCAATGAGCAGTTCTTC.